This T cell receptor (beta chain) was recorded in a study of monozygotic twins with cystic fibrosis. Note on this clone: The target antigen is unknown.

Study-wide points: J usage was most co-twin-similar in 8 of 16 pairs, V in 13. The repertoire was suggested to be naive-dominated, clonality median around 0.0089.

CDR1 MNHNS and CDR2 SASEGT come from the germline V gene. The CDR3 spans 15 residues. Between the trimmed V and J ends, which lost 7 bases and 0 bases, there was a span of 13 bases. Clones were sequenced by immunoSEQ multiplex PCR, and TCRdb holds only the in-frame ones, with some missing. Of more than 9,500 clones in the sample, roughly 85% were seen once. Sequencing was carried out using blood. The J gene is TRBJ1-5, the V gene TRBV6-1; D is undetermined. This TCR was recovered from a man in his late teens or twenties with cystic fibrosis. The CDR3 nucleotides read TGTGCCAGCAATCCTGCGGCCCCTAGCAATCAGCCCCAGCATTTT. This encodes CASNPAAPSNQPQHF.